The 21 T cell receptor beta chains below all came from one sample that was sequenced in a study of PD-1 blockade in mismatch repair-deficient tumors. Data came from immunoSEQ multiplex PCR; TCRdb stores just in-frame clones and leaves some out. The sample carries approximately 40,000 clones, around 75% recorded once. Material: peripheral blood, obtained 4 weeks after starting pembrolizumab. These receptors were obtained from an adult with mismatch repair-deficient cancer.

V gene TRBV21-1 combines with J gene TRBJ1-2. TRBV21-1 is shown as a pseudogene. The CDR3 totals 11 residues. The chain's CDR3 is CASGDGYGYTF. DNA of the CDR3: TGTGCCAGCGGGGATGGCTATGGCTACACCTTC.

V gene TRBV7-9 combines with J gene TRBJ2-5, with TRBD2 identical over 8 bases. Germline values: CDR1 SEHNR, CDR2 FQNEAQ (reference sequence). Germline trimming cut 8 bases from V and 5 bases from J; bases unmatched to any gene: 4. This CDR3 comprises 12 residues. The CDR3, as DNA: TGTGCCAGCGGGACTAGTTCGGAGACCCAGTACTTC. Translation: CASGTSSETQYF.

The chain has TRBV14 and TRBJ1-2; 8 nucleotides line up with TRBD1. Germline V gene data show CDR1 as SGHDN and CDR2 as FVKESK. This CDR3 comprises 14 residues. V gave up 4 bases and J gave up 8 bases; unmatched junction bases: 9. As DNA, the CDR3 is TGTGCCAGCAGCCTATCGAGACAGGGGCGGGGCTACACCTTC. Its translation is CASSLSRQGRGYTF.

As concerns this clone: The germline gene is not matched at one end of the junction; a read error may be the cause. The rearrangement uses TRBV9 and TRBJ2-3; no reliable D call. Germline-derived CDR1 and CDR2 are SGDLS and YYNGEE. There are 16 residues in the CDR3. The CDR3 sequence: CASSVGTSTRTHTQYF. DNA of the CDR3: TGTGCCAGCAGCGTAGGGACCTCAACGCGCACACATACGCAGTATTTT.

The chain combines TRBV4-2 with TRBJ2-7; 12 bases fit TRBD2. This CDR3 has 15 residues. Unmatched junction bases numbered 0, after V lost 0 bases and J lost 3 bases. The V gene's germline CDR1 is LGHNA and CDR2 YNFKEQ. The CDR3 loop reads CASSQETSGSYEQYF. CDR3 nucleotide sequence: TGTGCCAGCAGCCAAGAGACTAGCGGGAGCTACGAGCAGTACTTC.

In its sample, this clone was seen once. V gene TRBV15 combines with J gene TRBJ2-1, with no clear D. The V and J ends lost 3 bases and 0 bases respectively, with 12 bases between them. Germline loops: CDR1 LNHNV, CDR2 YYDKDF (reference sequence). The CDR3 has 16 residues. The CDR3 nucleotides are TGTGCCACCAGCAGCGGTGGTCAGAGCTCCTACAATGAGCAGTTCTTC. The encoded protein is CATSSGGQSSYNEQFF.

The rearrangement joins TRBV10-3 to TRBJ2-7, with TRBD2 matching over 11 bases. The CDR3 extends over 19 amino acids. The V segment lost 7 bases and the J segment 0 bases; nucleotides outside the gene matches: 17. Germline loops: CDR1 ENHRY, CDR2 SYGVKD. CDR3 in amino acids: CAIKKSFGTSGGLSYEQYF. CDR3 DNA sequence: TGTGCCATCAAAAAATCTTTCGGGACTAGCGGAGGTCTCTCCTACGAGCAGTACTTC.

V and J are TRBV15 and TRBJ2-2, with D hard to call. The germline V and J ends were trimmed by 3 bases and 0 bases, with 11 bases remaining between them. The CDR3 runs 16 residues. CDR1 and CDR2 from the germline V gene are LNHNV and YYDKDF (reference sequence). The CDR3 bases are TGTGCCACCAGCAGGACCCAGAACGCGAACACCGGGGAGCTGTTTTTT. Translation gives CATSRTQNANTGELFF.

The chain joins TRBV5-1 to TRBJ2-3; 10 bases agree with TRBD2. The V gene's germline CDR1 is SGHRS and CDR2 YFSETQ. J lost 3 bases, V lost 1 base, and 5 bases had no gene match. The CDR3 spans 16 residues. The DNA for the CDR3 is TGCGCCAGCAGCTTGCCAGGACTAGCGGTGACAGATACGCAGTATTTT. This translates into CASSLPGLAVTDTQYF. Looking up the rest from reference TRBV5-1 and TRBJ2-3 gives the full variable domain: KAGVTQTPRYLIKTRGQQVTLSCSPISGHRSVSWYQQTPGQGLQFLFEYFSETQRNKGNFPGRFSGRQFSNSRSEMNVSTLELGDSALYLCASSLPGLAVTDTQYFGPGTRLTVL.

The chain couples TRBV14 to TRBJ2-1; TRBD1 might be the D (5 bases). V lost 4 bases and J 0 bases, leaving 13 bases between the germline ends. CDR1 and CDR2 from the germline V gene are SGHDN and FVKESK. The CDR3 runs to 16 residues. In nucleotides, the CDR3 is TGTGCCAGCAGCCGATTGGGGCATAGCTCCTACAATGAGCAGTTCTTC. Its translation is CASSRLGHSSYNEQFF.

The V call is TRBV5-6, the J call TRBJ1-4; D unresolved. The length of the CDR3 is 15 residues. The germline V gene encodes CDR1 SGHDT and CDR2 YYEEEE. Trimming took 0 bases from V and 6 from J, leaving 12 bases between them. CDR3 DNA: TGTGCCAGCAGCTTGGAAACCTCTCCTTATGAAAAACTGTTTTTT. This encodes CASSLETSPYEKLFF. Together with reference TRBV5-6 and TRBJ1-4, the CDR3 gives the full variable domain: DAGVTQSPTHLIKTRGQQVTLRCSPKSGHDTVSWYQQALGQGPQFIFQYYEEEERQRGNFPDRFSGHQFPNYSSELNVNALLLGDSALYLCASSLETSPYEKLFFGSGTQLSVL.

The CDR3 DNA reads as TGTGCCAGCAGTGAAGTGGGGCTCTCTGGAAACACCATATATTTT. This codes for CASSEVGLSGNTIYF. V is TRBV2 and J is TRBJ1-3, with D maybe TRBD1 (5 bases). The ends were cut back, 1 base at V and 0 bases at J, with 7 bases in the middle. The germline CDR1 and CDR2 sequences are SNHLY and FYNNEI. The length of the CDR3 is 15 residues.

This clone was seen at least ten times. Here the CDR3 DNA reads TGTGCCATCCGACGCCCCGACAGGGGGAACACCGGGGAGCTGTTTTTT. Translating it yields CAIRRPDRGNTGELFF. V is TRBV7-9 and J is TRBJ2-2; 8 positions agree with TRBD1. There are 16 residues in the CDR3. CDR1 SEHNR and CDR2 FQNEAQ come from the germline V gene (reference sequence). Trimming cost V 10 bases and J 1 base; bases outside gene matches: 11.

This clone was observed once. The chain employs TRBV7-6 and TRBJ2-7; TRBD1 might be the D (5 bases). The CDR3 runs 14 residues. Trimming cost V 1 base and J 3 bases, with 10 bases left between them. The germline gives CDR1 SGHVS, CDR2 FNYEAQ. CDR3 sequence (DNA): TGTGCCAGCAGCTTAGGGGGCGCCGGCTACGAGCAGTACTTC. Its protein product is CASSLGGAGYEQYF.

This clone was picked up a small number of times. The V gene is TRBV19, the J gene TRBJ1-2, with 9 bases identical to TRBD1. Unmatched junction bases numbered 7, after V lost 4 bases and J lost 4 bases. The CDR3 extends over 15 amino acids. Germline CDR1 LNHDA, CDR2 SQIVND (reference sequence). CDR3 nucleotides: TGTGCCAGTAGTAAGGAGGGACAGGGAATCTATGGCTACACCTTC. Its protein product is CASSKEGQGIYGYTF. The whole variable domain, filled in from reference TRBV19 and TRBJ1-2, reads DGGITQSPKYLFRKEGQNVTLSCEQNLNHDAMYWYRQDPGQGLRLIYYSQIVNDFQKGDIAEGYSVSREKKESFPLTVTSAQKNPTAFYLCASSKEGQGIYGYTFGSGTRLTVV.

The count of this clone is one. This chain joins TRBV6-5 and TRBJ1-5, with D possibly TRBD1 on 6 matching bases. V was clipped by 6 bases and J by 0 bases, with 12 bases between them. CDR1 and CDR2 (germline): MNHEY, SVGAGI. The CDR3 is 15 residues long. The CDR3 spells CASRRTEDSNQPQHF. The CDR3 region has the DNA TGTGCCAGCAGAAGGACAGAGGATAGCAATCAGCCCCAGCATTTT.

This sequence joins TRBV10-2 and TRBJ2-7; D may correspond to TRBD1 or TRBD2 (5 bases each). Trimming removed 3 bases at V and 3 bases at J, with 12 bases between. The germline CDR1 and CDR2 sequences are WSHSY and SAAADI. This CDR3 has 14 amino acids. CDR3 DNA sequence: TGCGCCAGCAGTGATTGGGGGAGAGGCTACGAGCAGTACTTC. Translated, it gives CASSDWGRGYEQYF.

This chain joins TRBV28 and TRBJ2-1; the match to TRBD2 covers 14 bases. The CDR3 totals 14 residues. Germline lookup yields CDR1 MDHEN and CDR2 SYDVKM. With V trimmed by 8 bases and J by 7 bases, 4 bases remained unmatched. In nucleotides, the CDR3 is TGTGCCAGCGGACGACTAGCGGGAGGGAATGAGCAGTTCTTC. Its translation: CASGRLAGGNEQFF. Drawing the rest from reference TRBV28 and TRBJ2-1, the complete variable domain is DVKVTQSSRYLVKRTGEKVFLECVQDMDHENMFWYRQDPGLGLRLIYFSYDVKMKEKGDIPEGYSVSREKKERFSLILESASTNQTSMYLCASGRLAGGNEQFFGPGTRLTVL.

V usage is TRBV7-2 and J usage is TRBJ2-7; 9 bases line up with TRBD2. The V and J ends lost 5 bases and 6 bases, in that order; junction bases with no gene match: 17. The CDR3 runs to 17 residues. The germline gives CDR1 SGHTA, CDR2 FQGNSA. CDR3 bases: TGTGCCAGCAGCGTACTGCCATTCGGCGGGAGGGCGGGCGAGCAGTACTTC. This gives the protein CASSVLPFGGRAGEQYF.

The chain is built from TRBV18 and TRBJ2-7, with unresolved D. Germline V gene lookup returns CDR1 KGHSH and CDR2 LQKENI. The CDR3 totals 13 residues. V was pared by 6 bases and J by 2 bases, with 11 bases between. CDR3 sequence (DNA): TGTGCCAGCTCTCAAGGTCGGGCCTACGAGCAGTACTTC. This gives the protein CASSQGRAYEQYF.

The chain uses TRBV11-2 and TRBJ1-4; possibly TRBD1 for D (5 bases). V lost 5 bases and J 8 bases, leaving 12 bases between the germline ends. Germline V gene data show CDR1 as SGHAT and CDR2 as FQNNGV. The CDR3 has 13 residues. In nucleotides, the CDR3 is TGTGCCAGCAGCAGCAGTCAGGGAGAAAAACTGTTTTTT. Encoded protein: CASSSSQGEKLFF.